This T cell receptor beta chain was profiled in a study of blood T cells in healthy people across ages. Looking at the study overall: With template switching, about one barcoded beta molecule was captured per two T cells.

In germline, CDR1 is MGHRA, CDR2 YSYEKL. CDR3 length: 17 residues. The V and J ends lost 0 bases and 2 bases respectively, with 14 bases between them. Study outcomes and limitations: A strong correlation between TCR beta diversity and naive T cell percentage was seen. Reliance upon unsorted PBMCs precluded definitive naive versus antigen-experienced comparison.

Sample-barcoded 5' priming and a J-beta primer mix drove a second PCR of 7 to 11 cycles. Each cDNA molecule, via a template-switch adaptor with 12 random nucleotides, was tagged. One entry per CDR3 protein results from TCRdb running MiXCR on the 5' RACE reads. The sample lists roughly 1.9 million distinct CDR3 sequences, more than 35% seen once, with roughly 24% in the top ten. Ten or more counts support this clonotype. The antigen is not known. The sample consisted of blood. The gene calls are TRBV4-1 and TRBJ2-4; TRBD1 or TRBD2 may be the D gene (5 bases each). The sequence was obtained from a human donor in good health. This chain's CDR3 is CASSQDGFEGTKNIQYF. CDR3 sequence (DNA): TGCGCCAGCAGCCAAGACGGGTTCGAGGGGACCAAAAACATTCAGTACTTC.